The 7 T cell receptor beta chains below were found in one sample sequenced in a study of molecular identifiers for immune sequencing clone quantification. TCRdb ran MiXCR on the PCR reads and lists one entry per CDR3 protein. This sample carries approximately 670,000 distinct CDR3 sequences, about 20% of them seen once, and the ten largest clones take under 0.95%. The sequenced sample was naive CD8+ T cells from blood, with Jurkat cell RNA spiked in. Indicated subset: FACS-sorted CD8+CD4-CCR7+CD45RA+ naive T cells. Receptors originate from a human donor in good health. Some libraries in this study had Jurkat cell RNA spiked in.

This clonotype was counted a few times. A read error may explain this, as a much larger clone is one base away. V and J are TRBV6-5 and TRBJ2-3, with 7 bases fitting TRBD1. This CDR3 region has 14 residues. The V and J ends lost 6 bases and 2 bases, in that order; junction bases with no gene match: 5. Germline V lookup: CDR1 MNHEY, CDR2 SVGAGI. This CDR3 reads CASSPDRPTDTQYF. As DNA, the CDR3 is TGTGCCAGCAGCCCGGACAGGCCCACAGATACGCAGTATTTT.

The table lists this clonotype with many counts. This CDR3 is CASSPPVGEKQAFF. CDR3 nucleotides: TGTGCCAGCAGCCCCCCGGTGGGGGAAAAACAAGCTTTCTTT. V gene TRBV7-9 combines with J gene TRBJ1-1, with D perhaps TRBD1 (5 bases). Germline-derived CDR1 and CDR2 are SEHNR and FQNEAQ (reference sequence). The CDR3 spans 14 residues. V was shortened by 5 bases and J by 9 bases, with 19 bases between the two germline ends.

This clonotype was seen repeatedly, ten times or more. The CDR3 protein is CASSQGTPIRDEKLFF. CDR3 sequence (DNA): TGTGCCAGCAGCCAGGGGACGCCGATCCGGGATGAAAAACTGTTTTTT. The V and J genes are TRBV3-1 and TRBJ1-4, with D tentatively TRBD1 (5 bases). The CDR3 sequence is 16 residues long. Trimming pared 3 bases from V and 6 bases from J, leaving 17 bases between. CDR1 is LGHDT, CDR2 YNNKEL, per germline (reference sequence).

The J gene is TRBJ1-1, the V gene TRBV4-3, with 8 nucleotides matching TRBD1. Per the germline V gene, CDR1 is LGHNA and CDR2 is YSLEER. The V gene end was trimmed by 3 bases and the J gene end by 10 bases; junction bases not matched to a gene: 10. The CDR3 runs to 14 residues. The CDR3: CASSQDRAAGVAFF. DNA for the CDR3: TGCGCCAGCAGCCAGGACAGGGCCGCGGGGGTAGCTTTCTTT.

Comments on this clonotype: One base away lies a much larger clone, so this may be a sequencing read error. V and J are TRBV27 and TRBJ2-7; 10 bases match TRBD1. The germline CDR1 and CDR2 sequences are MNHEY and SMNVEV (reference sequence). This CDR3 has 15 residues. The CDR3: CGSSWGQGTQYEQYF. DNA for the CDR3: TGTGGCAGCAGTTGGGGACAGGGGACCCAATACGAGCAGTACTTC.

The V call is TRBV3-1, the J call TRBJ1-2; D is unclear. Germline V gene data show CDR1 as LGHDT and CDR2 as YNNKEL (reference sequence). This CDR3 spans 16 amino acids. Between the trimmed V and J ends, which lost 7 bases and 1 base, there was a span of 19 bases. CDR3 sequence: CASTNNGMQINYGYTF. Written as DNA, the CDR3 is TGTGCCAGCACCAACAATGGGATGCAAATTAACTATGGCTACACCTTC.

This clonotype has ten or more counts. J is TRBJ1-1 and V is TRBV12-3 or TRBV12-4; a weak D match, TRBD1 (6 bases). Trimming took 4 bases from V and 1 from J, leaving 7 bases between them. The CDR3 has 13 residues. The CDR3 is CASSWTANTEAFF. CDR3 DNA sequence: TGTGCCAGCAGTTGGACAGCGAACACTGAAGCTTTCTTT.